The clone carrying this T cell receptor (beta chain) was observed a few times. The antigen remains undetermined. TCR beta CDR3 sequences were amplified from RNA transcripts. The HTBI set primed first-round TCR CDR3 RT-PCR. MiXCR, applied by TCRdb to the multiplex PCR reads, yields one record per CDR3 protein. This repertoire shows hundreds of thousands of distinct CDR3 sequences, roughly 15% found once; its top ten account for about 3.8%. Germline CDR1 and CDR2: DFQATT and SNEGSKA (reference sequence). This CDR3 contains 15 residues. Deletions cut 5 bases from V and 0 bases from J, with 17 bases between. This sample was included in a study of T cells in Graves' hyperthyroidism and ophthalmopathy. Findings and limits, study-wide: Clonotypes that were expanded in thyroid above 0.001 mostly appeared in blood too. The model predicted ophthalmopathy a median roughly six months before onset.

This sample holds PBMCs from roughly 10 ml fresh peripheral blood. This receptor was taken from a woman under 40 with Graves' hyperthyroidism. The sample consisted of blood. The gene calls are TRBV20-1 and TRBJ2-7; TRBD2 is a possible D gene (6 bases). The CDR3 DNA follows: TGCAGTGCTCCATCCACTAGCACCGACTCCTACGAGCAGTACTTC. Translating it yields CSAPSTSTDSYEQYF.